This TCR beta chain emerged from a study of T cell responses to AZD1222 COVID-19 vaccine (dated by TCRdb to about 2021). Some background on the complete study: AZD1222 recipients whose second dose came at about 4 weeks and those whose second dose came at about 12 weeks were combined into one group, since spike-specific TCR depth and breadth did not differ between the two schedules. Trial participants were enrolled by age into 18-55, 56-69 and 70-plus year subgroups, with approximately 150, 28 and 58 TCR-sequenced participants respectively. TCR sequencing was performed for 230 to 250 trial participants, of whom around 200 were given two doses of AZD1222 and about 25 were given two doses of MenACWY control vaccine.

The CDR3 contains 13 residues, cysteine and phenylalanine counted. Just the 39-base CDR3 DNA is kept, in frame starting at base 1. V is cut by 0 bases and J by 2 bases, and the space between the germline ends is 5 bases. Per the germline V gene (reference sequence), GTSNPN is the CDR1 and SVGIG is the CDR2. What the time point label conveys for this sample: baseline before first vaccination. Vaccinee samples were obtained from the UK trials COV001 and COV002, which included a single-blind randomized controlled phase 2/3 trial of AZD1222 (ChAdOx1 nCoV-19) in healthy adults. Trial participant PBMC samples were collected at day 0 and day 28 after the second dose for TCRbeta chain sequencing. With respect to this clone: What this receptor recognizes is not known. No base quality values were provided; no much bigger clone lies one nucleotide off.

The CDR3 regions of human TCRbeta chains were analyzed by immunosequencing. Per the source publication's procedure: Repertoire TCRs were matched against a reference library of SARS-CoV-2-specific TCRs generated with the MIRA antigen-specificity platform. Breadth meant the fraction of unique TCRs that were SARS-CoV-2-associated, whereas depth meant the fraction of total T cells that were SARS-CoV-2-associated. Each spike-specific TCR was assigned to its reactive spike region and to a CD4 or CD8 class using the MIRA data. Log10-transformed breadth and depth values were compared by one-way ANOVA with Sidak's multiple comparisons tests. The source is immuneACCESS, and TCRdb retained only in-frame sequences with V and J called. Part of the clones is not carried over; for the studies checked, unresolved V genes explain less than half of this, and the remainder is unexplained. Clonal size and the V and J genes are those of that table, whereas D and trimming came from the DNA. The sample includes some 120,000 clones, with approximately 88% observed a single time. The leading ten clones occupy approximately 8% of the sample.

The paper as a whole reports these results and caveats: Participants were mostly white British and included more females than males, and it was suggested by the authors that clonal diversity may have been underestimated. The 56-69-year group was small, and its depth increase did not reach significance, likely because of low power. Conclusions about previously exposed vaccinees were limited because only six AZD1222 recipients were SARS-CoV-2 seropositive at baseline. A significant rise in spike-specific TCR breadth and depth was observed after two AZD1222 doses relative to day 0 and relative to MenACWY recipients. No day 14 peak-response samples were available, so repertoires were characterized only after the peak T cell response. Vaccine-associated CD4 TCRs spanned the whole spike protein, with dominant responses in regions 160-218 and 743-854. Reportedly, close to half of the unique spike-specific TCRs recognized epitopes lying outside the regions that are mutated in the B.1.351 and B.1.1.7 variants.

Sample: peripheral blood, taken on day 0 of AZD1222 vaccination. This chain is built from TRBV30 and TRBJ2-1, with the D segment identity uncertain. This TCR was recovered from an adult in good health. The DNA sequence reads TGTGCCTGGAGTGTAGCAGCCTACAATGAGCAGTTCTTC. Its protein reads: CAWSVAAYNEQFF.